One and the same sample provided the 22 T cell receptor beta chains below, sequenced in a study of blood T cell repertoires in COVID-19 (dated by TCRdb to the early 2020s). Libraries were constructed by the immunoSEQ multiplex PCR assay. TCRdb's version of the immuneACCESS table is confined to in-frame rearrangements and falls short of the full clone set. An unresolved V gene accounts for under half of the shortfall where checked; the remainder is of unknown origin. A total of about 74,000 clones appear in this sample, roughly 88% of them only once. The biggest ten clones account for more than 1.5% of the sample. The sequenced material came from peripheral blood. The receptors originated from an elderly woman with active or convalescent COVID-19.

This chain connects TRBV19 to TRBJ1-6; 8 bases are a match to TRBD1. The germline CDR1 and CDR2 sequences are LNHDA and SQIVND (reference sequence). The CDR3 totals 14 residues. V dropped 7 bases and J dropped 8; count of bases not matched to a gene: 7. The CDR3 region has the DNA TGTGCCAGTATTCCCGGGACAGGCGATTCACCCCTCCACTTT. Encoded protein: CASIPGTGDSPLHF.

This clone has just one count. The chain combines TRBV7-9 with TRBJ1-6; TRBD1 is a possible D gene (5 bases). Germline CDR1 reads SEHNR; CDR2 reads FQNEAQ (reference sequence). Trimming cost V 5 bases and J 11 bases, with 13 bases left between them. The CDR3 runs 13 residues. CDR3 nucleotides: TGTGCCAGCAGCCCCGATGGGGGGGCACCCCTCCACTTT. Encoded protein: CASSPDGGAPLHF.

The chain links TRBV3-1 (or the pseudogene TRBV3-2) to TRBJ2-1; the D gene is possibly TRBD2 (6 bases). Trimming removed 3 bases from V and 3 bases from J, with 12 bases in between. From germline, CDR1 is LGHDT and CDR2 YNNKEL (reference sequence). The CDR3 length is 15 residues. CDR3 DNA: TGTGCCAGCAGCCAGGGACTCGAAGACTACAATGAGCAGTTCTTC. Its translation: CASSQGLEDYNEQFF.

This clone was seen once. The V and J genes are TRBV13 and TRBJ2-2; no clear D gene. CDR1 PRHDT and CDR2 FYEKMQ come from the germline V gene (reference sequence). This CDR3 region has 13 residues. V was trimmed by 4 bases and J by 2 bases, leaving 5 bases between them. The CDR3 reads CASSWSNTGELFF. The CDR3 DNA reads TGTGCCAGCAGCTGGAGTAACACCGGGGAGCTGTTTTTT.

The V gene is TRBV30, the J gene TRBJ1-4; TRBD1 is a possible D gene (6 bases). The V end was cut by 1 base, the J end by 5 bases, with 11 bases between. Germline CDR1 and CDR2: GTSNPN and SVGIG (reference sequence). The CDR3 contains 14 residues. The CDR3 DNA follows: TGTGCCTGGAGTGGTGGACAGTTAAATGAAAAACTGTTTTTT. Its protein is CAWSGGQLNEKLFF.

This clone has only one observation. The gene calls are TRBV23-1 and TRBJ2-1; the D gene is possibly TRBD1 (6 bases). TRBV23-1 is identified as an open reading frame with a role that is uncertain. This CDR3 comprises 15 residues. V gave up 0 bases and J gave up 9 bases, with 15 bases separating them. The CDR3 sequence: CASSQSGQGYGEQFF. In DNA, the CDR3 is TGCGCCAGCAGTCAATCTGGGCAGGGGTACGGTGAGCAGTTCTTC.

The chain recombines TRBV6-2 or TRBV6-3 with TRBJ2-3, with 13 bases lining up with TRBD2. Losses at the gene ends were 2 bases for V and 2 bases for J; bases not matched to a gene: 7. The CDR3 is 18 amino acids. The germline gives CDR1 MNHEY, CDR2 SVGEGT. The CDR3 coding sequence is TGTGCCAGCAGTTACCGGACTAGCGGGGGTGATACCACAGATACGCAGTATTTT. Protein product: CASSYRTSGGDTTDTQYF.

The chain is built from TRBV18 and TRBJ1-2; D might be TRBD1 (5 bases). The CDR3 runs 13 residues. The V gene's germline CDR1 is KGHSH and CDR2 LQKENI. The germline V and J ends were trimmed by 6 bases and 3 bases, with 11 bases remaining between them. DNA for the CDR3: TGTGCCAGCTCGGGGGGACCGGACTATGGCTACACCTTC. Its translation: CASSGGPDYGYTF. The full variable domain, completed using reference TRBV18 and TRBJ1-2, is NAGVMQNPRHLVRRRGQEARLRCSPMKGHSHVYWYRQLPEEGLKFMVYLQKENIIDESGMPKERFSAEFPKEGPSILRIQQVVRGDSAAYFCASSGGPDYGYTFGSGTRLTVV.

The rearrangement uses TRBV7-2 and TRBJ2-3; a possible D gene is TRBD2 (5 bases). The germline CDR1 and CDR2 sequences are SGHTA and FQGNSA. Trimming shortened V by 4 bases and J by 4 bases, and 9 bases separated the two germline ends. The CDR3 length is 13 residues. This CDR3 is CASSYKEADTQYF. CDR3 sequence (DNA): TGTGCCAGCAGCTATAAGGAGGCAGATACGCAGTATTTT.

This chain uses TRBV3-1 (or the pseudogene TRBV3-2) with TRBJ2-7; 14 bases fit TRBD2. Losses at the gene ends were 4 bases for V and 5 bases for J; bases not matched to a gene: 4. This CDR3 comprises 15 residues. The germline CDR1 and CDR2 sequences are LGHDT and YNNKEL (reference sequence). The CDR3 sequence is CASSRGTSGSDEQYF. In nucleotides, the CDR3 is TGTGCCAGCAGCCGCGGGACTAGCGGGAGCGACGAGCAGTACTTC.

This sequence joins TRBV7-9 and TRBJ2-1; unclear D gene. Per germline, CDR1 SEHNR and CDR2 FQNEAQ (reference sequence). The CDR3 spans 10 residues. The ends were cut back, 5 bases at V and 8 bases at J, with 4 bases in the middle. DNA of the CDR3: TGTGCCAGCAGCGGCTATGAGCAGTTCTTC. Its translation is CASSGYEQFF.

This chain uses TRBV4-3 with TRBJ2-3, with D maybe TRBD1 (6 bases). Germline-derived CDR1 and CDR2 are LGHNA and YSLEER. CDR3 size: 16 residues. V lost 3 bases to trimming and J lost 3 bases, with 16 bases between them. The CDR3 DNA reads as TGCGCCAGCAGCCAGGATGAGGGGGATCCGACAGATACGCAGTATTTT. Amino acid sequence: CASSQDEGDPTDTQYF.

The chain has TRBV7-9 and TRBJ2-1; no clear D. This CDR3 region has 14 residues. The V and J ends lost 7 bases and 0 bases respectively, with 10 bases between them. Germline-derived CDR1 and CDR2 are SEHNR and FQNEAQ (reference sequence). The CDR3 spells CASTFSGSYNEQFF. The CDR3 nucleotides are TGTGCCAGCACCTTTTCGGGCTCCTACAATGAGCAGTTCTTC.

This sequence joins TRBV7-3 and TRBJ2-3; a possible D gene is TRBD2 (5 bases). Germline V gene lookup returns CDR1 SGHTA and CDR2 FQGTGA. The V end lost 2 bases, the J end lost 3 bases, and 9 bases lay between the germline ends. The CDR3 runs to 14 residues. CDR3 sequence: CASSLYTGTDTQYF. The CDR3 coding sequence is TGTGCCAGCAGCTTATACACGGGGACAGATACGCAGTATTTT.

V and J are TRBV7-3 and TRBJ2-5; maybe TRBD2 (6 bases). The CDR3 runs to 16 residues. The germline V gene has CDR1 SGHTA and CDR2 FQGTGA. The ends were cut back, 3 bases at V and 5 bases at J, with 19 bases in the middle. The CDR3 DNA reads TGTGCCAGCAGCTTCGGCCCACGTGGGGGGAGGGAGACCCAGTACTTC. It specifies CASSFGPRGGRETQYF.

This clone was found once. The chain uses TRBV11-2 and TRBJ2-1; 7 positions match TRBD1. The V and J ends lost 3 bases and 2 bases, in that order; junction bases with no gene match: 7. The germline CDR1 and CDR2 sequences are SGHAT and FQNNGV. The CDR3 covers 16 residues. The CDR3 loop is CASSFRTGQPYNEQFF. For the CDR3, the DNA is TGTGCCAGCAGCTTCCGGACAGGACAACCCTACAATGAGCAGTTCTTC. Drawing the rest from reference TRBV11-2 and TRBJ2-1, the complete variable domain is EAGVAQSPRYKIIEKRQSVAFWCNPISGHATLYWYQQILGQGPKLLIQFQNNGVVDDSQLPKDRFSAERLKGVDSTLKIQPAKLEDSAVYLCASSFRTGQPYNEQFFGPGTRLTVL.

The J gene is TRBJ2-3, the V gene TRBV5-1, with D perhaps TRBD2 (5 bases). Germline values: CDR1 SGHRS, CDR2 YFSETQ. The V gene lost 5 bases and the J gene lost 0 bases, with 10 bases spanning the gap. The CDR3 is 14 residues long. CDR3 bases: TGCGCCAGCAGGGGAGAAGCGAGCACAGATACGCAGTATTTT. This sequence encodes CASRGEASTDTQYF.

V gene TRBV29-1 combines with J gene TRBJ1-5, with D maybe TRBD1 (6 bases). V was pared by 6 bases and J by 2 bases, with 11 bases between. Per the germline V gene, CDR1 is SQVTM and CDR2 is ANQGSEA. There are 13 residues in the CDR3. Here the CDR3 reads CSVQQGGNQPQHF. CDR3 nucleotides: TGCAGCGTACAACAGGGTGGCAATCAGCCCCAGCATTTT.

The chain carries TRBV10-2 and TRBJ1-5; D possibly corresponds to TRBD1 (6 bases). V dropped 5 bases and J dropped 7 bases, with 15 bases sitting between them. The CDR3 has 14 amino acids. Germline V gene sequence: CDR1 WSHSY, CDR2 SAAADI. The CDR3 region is CASSPGGLGQPQHF. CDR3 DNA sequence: TGCGCCAGCAGTCCTGGGGGCCTCGGGCAGCCCCAGCATTTT.

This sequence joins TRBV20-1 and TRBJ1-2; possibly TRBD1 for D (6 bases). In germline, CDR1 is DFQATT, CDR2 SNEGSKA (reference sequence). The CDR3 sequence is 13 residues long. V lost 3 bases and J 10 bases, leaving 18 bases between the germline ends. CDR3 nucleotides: TGCAGTGCTAGTAAAGGGAGGGCAGGGGACTACACCTTC. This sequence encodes CSASKGRAGDYTF.

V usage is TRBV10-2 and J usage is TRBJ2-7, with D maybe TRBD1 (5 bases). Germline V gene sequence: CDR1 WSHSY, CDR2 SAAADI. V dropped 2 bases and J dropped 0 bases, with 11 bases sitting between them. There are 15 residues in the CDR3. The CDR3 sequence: CASSEVRDSSYEQYF. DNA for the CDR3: TGCGCCAGCAGTGAGGTCAGGGATAGCTCCTACGAGCAGTACTTC.

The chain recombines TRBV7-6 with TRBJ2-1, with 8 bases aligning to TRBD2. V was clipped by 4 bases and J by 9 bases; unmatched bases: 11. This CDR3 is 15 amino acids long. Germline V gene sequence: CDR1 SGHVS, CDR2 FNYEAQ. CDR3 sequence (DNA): TGTGCCAGCAGCTCCCGTAGTAGCGGGACGGCTGAGCAGTTCTTC. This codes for CASSSRSSGTAEQFF.